This T cell receptor beta chain comes out of a study of control samples from healthy donors and cancer patients. V was cut by 0 bases and J by 6 bases, with 9 bases left in between. Looked up from germline, CDR1 is LGHDT and CDR2 is YNNKEL (reference sequence). The CDR3 runs 13 residues. This table comes from immunoSEQ multiplex PCR, and its TCRdb copy is limited to in-frame clones, with some not included. This sample has about 180,000 clones; over 85% occur once, and the top ten carry 1.2% to 1.5%. Sequencing input: blood. The sequence derives from a man younger than 45 in good health. The chain is built from TRBV3-1 (or the pseudogene TRBV3-2) and TRBJ2-7; perhaps TRBD2 as D (6 bases). CDR3 in amino acids: CASSQDPGGEQYF. In nucleotides, the CDR3 is TGTGCCAGCAGCCAAGATCCCGGGGGCGAGCAGTACTTC.